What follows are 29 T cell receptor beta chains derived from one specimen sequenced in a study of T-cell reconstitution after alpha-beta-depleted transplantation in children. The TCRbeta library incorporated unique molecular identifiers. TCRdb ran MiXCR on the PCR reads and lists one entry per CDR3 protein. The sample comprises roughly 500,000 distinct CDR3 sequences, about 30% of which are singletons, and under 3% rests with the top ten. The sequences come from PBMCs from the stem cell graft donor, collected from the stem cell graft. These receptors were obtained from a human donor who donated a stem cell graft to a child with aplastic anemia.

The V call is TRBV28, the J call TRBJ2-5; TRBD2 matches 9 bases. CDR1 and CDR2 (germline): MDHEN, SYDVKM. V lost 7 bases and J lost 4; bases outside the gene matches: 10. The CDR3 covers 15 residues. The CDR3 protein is CASIGSGRRGETQYF. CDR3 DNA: TGTGCCAGCATCGGTAGCGGGAGAAGAGGAGAGACCCAGTACTTC.

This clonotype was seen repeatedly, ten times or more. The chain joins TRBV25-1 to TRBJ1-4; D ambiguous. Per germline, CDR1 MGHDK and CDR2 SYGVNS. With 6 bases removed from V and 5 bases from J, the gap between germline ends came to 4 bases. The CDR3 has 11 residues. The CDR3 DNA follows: TGTGCCAGCAGGGAAAATGAAAAACTGTTTTTT. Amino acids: CASRENEKLFF.

CDR3 bases: TGCAGTGCTAGAGAGTTGACAGGGGGCTTCGATGGCTACACCTTC. Residues: CSARELTGGFDGYTF. The chain employs TRBV20-1 and TRBJ1-2, with 10 bases fitting TRBD1. This CDR3 contains 15 residues. Germline CDR1 and CDR2: DFQATT and SNEGSKA (reference sequence). Trimming removed 0 bases from V and 6 bases from J; junction bases left unmatched: 7.

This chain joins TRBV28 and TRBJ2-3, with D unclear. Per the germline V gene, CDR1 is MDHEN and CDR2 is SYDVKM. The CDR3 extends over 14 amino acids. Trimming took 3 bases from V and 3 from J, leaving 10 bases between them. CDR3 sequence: CASSFQKATDTQYF. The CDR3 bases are TGTGCCAGCAGTTTCCAGAAGGCAACAGATACGCAGTATTTT.

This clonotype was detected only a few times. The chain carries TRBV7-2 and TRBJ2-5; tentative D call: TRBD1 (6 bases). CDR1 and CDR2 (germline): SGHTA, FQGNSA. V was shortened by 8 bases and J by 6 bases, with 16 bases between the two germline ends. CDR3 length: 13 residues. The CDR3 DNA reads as TGTGCCAGCGGGATGGCAGGGGCCCAGACCCAGTACTTC. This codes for CASGMAGAQTQYF.

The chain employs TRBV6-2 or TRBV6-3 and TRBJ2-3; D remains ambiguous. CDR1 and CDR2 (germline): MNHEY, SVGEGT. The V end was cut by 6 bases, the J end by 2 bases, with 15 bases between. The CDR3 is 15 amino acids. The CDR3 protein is CASRAPNSNTDTQYF. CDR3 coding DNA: TGTGCCAGCAGGGCTCCGAACAGCAACACAGATACGCAGTATTTT.

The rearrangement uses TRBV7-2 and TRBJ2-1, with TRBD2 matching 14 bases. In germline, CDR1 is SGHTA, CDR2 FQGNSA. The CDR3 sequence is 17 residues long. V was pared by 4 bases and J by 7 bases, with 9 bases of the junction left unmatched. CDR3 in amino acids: CASSSSSGTSGSNEQFF. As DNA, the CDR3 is TGTGCCAGCAGCTCCTCGTCCGGGACTAGCGGGAGTAATGAGCAGTTCTTC.

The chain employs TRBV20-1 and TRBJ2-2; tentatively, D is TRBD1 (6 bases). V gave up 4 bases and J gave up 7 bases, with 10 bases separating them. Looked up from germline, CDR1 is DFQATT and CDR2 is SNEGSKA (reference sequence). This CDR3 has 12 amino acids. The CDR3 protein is CSATRGGGELFF. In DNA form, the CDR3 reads TGCAGTGCTACCAGGGGTGGCGGGGAGCTGTTTTTT.

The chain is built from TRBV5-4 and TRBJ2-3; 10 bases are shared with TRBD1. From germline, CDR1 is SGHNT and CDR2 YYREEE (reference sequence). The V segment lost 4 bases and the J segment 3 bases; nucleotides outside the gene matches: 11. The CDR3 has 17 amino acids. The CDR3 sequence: CASSPGGDRGSTDTQYF. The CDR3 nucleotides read TGTGCCAGCAGCCCGGGGGGGGACAGGGGTTCGACAGATACGCAGTATTTT.

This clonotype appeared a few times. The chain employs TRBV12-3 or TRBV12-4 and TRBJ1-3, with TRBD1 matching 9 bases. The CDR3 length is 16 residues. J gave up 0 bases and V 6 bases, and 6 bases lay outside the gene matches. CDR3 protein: CASRAADRGSGNTIYF. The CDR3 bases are TGTGCCAGCAGGGCAGCGGACAGGGGCTCTGGAAACACCATATATTTT.

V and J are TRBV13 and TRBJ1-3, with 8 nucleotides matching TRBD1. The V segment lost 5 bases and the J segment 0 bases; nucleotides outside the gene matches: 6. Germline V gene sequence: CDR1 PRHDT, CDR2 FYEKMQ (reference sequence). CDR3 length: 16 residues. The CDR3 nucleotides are TGTGCCAGCAGCACGACAGGGGAAATCTCTGGAAACACCATATATTTT. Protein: CASSTTGEISGNTIYF.

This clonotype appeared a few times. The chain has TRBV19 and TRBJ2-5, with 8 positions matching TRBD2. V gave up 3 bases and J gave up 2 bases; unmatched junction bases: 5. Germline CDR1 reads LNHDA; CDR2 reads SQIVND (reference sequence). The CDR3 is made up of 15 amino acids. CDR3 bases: TGTGCCAGTAGTATTGGTAGCGGGATACAAGAGACCCAGTACTTC. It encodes CASSIGSGIQETQYF.

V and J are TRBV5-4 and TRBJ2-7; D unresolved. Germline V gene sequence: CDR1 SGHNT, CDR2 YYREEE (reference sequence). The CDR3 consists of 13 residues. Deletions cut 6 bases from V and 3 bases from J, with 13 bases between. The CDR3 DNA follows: TGTGCCAGCAAAGGCGAAGGGAACTACGAGCAGTACTTC. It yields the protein CASKGEGNYEQYF.

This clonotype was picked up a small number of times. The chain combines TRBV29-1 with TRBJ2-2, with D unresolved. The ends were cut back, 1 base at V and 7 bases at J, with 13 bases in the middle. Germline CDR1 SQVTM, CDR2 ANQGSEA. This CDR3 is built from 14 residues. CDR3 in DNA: TGCAGCGTTGAAGGCCAGGCATGGGGCGGGGAGCTGTTTTTT. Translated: CSVEGQAWGGELFF.

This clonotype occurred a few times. The CDR3 sequence: CSVAGTSGRGAADTQYF. In DNA form, the CDR3 reads TGCAGCGTGGCCGGGACTAGCGGGAGGGGGGCAGCAGATACGCAGTATTTT. The genes are TRBV29-1 and TRBJ2-3, with 16 bases fitting TRBD2. In germline, CDR1 is SQVTM, CDR2 ANQGSEA. CDR3 length: 17 residues. The J segment lost 4 bases and the V segment lost 6 bases, leaving 10 bases of the junction unmatched.

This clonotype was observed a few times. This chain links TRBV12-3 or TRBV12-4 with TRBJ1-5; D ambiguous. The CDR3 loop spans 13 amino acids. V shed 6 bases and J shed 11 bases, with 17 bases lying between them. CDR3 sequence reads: CASSRGPDVAQHF. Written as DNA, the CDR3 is TGTGCCAGCAGCCGGGGTCCGGATGTGGCCCAGCATTTT.

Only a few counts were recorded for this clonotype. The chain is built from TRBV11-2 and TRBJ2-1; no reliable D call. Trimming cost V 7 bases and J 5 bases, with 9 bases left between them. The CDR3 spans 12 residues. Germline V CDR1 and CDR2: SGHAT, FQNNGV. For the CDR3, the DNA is TGTGCCAGCACCCTCACAGACAATGAGCAGTTCTTC. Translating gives CASTLTDNEQFF.

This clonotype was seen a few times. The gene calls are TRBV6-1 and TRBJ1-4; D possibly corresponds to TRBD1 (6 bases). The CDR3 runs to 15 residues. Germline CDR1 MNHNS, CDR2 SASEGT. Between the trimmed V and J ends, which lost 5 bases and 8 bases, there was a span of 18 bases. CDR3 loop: CASSPTGLGVEKLFF. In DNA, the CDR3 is TGTGCCAGCAGTCCTACAGGGTTGGGGGTCGAAAAACTGTTTTTT.

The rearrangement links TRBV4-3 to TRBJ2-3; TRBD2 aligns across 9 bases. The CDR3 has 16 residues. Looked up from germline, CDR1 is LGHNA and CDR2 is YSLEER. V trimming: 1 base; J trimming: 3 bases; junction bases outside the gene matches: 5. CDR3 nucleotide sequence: TGCGCCAGCAGCCAAGTCTCGGGACTAGCAACAGATACGCAGTATTTT. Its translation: CASSQVSGLATDTQYF.

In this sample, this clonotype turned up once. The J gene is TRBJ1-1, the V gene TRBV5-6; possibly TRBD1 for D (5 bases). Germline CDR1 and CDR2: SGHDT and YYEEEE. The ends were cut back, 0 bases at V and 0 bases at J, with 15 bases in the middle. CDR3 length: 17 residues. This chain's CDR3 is CASSLDGASLMNTEAFF. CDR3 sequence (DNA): TGTGCCAGCAGCTTGGATGGGGCCAGTTTGATGAACACTGAAGCTTTCTTT.

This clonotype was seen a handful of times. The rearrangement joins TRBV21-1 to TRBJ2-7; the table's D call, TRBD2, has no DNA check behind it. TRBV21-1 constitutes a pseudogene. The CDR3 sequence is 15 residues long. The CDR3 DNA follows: TGTGCCAGCAGCAAGGGGAGTAGCGGGGTCTACGAGCAGTACTTC. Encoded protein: CASSKGSSGVYEQYF.

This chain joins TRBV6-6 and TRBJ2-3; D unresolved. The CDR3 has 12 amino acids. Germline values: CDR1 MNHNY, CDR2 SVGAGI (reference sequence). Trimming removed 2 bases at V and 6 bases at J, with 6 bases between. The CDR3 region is CASSYVVDTQYF. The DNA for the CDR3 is TGTGCCAGCAGTTACGTAGTGGATACGCAGTATTTT.

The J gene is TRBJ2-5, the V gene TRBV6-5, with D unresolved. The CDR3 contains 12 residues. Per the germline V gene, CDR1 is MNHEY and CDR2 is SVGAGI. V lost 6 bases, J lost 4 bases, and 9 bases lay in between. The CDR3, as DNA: TGTGCCAGCAGCTCATCTCTAGAGACCCAGTACTTC. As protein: CASSSSLETQYF.

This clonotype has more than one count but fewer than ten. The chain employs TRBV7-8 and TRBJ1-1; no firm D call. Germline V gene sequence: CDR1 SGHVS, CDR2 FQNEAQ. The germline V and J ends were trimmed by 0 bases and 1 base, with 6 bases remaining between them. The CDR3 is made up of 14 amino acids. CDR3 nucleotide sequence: TGTGCCAGCAGCTTAGCTGAGGGGAACACTGAAGCTTTCTTT. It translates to CASSLAEGNTEAFF.

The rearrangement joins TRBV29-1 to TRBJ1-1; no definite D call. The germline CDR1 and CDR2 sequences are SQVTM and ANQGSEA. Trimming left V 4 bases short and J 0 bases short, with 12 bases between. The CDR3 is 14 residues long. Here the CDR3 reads CSVALTAMNTEAFF. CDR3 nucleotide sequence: TGCAGCGTTGCCCTGACGGCGATGAACACTGAAGCTTTCTTT.

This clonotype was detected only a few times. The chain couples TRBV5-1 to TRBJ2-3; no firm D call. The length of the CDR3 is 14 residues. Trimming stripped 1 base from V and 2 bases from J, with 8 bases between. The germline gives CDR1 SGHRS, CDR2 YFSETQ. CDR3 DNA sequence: TGCGCCAGCAGCTTGCTAGGGTACACAGATACGCAGTATTTT. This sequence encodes CASSLLGYTDTQYF.

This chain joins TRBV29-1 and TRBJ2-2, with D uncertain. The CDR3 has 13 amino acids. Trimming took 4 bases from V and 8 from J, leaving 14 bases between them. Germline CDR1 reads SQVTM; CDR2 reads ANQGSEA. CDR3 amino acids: CSVGQLGSGELFF. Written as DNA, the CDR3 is TGCAGCGTTGGCCAATTGGGTTCTGGGGAGCTGTTTTTT.

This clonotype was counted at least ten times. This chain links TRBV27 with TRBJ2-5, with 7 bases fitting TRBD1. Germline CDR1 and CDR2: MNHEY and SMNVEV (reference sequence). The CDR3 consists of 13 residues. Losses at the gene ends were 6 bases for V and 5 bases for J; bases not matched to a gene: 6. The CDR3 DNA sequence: TGTGCCAGCAGCTTGACAGGGTTGGAGACCCAGTACTTC. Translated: CASSLTGLETQYF.

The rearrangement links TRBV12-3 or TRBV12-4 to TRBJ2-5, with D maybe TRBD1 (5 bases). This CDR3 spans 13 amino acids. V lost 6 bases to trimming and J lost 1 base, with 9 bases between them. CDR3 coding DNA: TGTGCCAGCAGGGTCGACAGCCAAGAGACCCAGTACTTC. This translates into CASRVDSQETQYF.